The 22 T cell receptor beta chains listed next were all sequenced from one sample in a study of radiotherapy plus CTLA-4 blockade in lung cancer. Method: immunoSEQ multiplex PCR; TCRdb's copy keeps in-frame clones and lacks some. Of approximately 89,000 clones in the sample, about 85% were seen once. Specimen: peripheral blood, collected from a patient treated with radiotherapy plus ipilimumab. The receptors were gathered from a human donor with non-small cell lung cancer that progressed on radiotherapy plus ipilimumab.

The chain couples TRBV4-1 to TRBJ1-4; maybe TRBD1 (6 bases). The V gene's germline CDR1 is MGHRA and CDR2 YSYEKL. The CDR3 extends over 14 amino acids. Trimming cost V 3 bases and J 7 bases, with 12 bases left between them. The CDR3 DNA reads TGCGCCAGCAGCCACGGACAAGGGGGTGAAAAACTGTTTTTT. Translated: CASSHGQGGEKLFF.

The sample holds a few counts of this clone. This chain links TRBV14 with TRBJ2-1; D perhaps matches TRBD1 (5 bases). Trimming took off 7 bases at V and 5 bases at J, with 18 bases between the two ends. Germline lookup yields CDR1 SGHDN and CDR2 FVKESK. CDR3 length equals 15 residues. CDR3 coding DNA: TGTGCCAGCACCCGCCTGGGGCAGGGTGACAATGAGCAGTTCTTC. Its translation: CASTRLGQGDNEQFF. Looking up the rest from reference TRBV14 and TRBJ2-1 gives the full variable domain: EAGVTQFPSHSVIEKGQTVTLRCDPISGHDNLYWYRRVMGKEIKFLLHFVKESKQDESGMPNNRFLAERTGGTYSTLKVQPAELEDSGVYFCASTRLGQGDNEQFFGPGTRLTVL.

The chain couples TRBV5-6 to TRBJ1-4; perhaps TRBD1 as D (5 bases). The germline V gene encodes CDR1 SGHDT and CDR2 YYEEEE. The V gene lost 4 bases and the J gene lost 7 bases, with 17 bases spanning the gap. The CDR3 spans 15 residues. CDR3 DNA sequence: TGTGCCAGCAGCCCCGGTCCCCGGGGGGGTGAAAAACTGTTTTTT. Protein: CASSPGPRGGEKLFF.

The rearrangement links TRBV6-5 to TRBJ1-6, with D tentatively TRBD1 (5 bases). Germline V gives CDR1 MNHEY, CDR2 SVGAGI. Trimming pared 5 bases from V and 5 bases from J, leaving 13 bases between. The CDR3 sequence is 15 residues long. CDR3 bases: TGTGCCAGCAGTGTTCGGGACGGTCATAATTCACCCCTCCACTTT. Translation gives CASSVRDGHNSPLHF.

The chain uses TRBV28 and TRBJ2-2; 11 positions match TRBD1. With V trimmed by 11 bases and J by 3 bases, 2 bases remained unmatched. CDR1 and CDR2 (germline): MDHEN, SYDVKM. The CDR3 is 13 amino acids. CDR3 amino acids: CASGQGDTGELFF. CDR3 in DNA: TGTGCCTCGGGACAGGGGGACACCGGGGAGCTGTTTTTT.

The genes are TRBV5-6 and TRBJ2-7, with TRBD2 as a possible D gene (6 bases). CDR1 SGHDT and CDR2 YYEEEE come from the germline V gene. The CDR3 runs to 15 residues. V lost 1 base and J lost 3, with 14 bases in between. The chain's CDR3 is CASSLSGFKYYEQYF. For the CDR3, the DNA is TGTGCCAGCAGCTTGAGCGGGTTTAAATACTACGAGCAGTACTTC.

V and J are TRBV7-2 and TRBJ2-3; D unclear. The CDR3 consists of 11 residues. The ends were cut back, 5 bases at V and 3 bases at J, with 3 bases in the middle. Germline CDR1 and CDR2: SGHTA and FQGNSA. CDR3 in DNA: TGTGCCAGCAGCCTAACAGATACGCAGTATTTT. The encoded protein is CASSLTDTQYF.

V usage is TRBV27 and J usage is TRBJ1-4; tentative D call: TRBD1 (6 bases). Trimming left V 5 bases short and J 10 bases short, with 14 bases between. The CDR3 has 13 amino acids. Looked up from germline, CDR1 is MNHEY and CDR2 is SMNVEV (reference sequence). This CDR3 is CASSDTGFGKLFF. DNA of the CDR3: TGTGCCAGCAGTGACACAGGGTTCGGAAAACTGTTTTTT.

As to this clone: In the same sample, other DNA sequences code for this CDR3. The chain links TRBV30 to TRBJ1-4, with 7 bases aligning to TRBD1. V shed 0 bases, J shed 8 bases, and the junction held 6 bases outside the gene matches. Germline loops: CDR1 GTSNPN, CDR2 SVGIG (reference sequence). The CDR3 runs to 14 residues. The CDR3 is CAWSVRGAGEKLFF. DNA for the CDR3: TGTGCCTGGAGTGTCAGGGGGGCGGGCGAAAAACTGTTTTTT.

The V call is TRBV11-3, the J call TRBJ2-7; D gene uncertain. Trimming left V 3 bases short and J 3 bases short, with 9 bases between. The CDR3 is made up of 13 amino acids. Germline loops: CDR1 SGHNT, CDR2 YENEEA. CDR3 residues: CASSLGVSYEQYF. CDR3 in DNA: TGTGCCAGCAGCTTGGGTGTCAGCTACGAGCAGTACTTC.

The chain carries TRBV19 and TRBJ1-2; D is unresolved. V lost 5 bases to trimming and J lost 4 bases, with 20 bases between them. The CDR3 length is 16 residues. Germline V gene data show CDR1 as LNHDA and CDR2 as SQIVND (reference sequence). CDR3 region: CASSYSLWTDGYGYTF. CDR3 bases: TGTGCCAGTAGTTACTCCTTATGGACGGACGGCTATGGCTACACCTTC. Complete variable domain (other parts from reference TRBV19 and TRBJ1-2): DGGITQSPKYLFRKEGQNVTLSCEQNLNHDAMYWYRQDPGQGLRLIYYSQIVNDFQKGDIAEGYSVSREKKESFPLTVTSAQKNPTAFYLCASSYSLWTDGYGYTFGSGTRLTVV.

J is TRBJ2-1 and V is TRBV4-3, with D perhaps matching TRBD1 or TRBD2 (5 bases each). The V end lost 6 bases, the J end lost 6 bases, and 18 bases lay between the germline ends. The CDR3 sequence is 15 residues long. Germline-derived CDR1 and CDR2 are LGHNA and YSLEER. The DNA of the CDR3 is TGCGCCAGCAGTCCCGGGGCGGAGAGGGGCAATGAGCAGTTCTTC. This encodes CASSPGAERGNEQFF.

This chain connects TRBV11-3 to TRBJ1-3; D not certain. The CDR3 consists of 16 residues. V lost 1 base to trimming and J lost 4 bases, with 14 bases between them. The germline V gene encodes CDR1 SGHNT and CDR2 YENEEA. This CDR3 is CASSLALQDWGNTIYF. In DNA form, the CDR3 reads TGTGCCAGCAGCTTAGCTCTCCAGGATTGGGGAAACACCATATATTTT.

This chain links TRBV5-1 with TRBJ2-3; D uncertain. Germline V lookup: CDR1 SGHRS, CDR2 YFSETQ. V was trimmed by 6 bases and J by 3 bases, leaving 8 bases between them. CDR3 size: 12 residues. This CDR3 is CASTLETDTQYF. The CDR3 nucleotides are TGCGCCAGCACCCTAGAGACAGATACGCAGTATTTT.

In this sample, this clone turned up a few times. The chain joins TRBV11-2 to TRBJ2-7; weak D call: TRBD2 (6 bases). Germline V gives CDR1 SGHAT, CDR2 FQNNGV. This CDR3 region has 14 residues. V was trimmed by 6 bases and J by 0 bases, leaving 12 bases between them. CDR3 amino acids: CASRSTGGSYEQYF. CDR3 DNA sequence: TGTGCCAGCAGGTCGACCGGGGGCTCCTACGAGCAGTACTTC.

V is TRBV5-6 and J is TRBJ2-7, with TRBD1 matching 8 bases. Germline V lookup: CDR1 SGHDT, CDR2 YYEEEE. The CDR3 extends over 15 amino acids. With 0 bases clipped from V and 6 bases from J, the junction kept 8 bases outside the gene matches. The CDR3 sequence is CASSLGARGLGEQYF. The CDR3 DNA reads TGTGCCAGCAGCTTGGGGGCCAGGGGGCTTGGCGAGCAGTACTTC.

This chain links TRBV11-2 with TRBJ1-3; no firm D call. The V and J ends lost 5 bases and 0 bases respectively, with 14 bases between them. Germline CDR1 and CDR2: SGHAT and FQNNGV. CDR3 size: 16 residues. The CDR3 reads CASSPPKGLSGNTIYF. CDR3 DNA: TGTGCCAGCAGCCCCCCGAAGGGCCTCTCTGGAAACACCATATATTTT.

The genes are TRBV29-1 and TRBJ2-2; TRBD1 aligns across 11 bases. CDR1 SQVTM and CDR2 ANQGSEA come from the germline V gene. The CDR3 is made up of 13 amino acids. Trimming removed 6 bases from V and 7 bases from J; junction bases left unmatched: 4. The DNA of the CDR3 is TGCAGCGTATGGGGACAGGGGGACGGGGAGCTGTTTTTT. It translates to CSVWGQGDGELFF.

The chain combines TRBV2 with TRBJ2-7; possible D gene TRBD2, 6 bases. The V gene's germline CDR1 is SNHLY and CDR2 FYNNEI. The CDR3 is made up of 14 amino acids. Trimming removed 3 bases at V and 9 bases at J, with 18 bases between. The CDR3 DNA follows: TGTGCCAGCAGTGATCTGGCTAGCGAGTCAGGGCAGTACTTC. Translating gives CASSDLASESGQYF.

This chain links TRBV9 with TRBJ2-3; TRBD1 or TRBD2 may be the D gene (5 bases each). CDR3 length: 16 residues. Germline V gene data show CDR1 as SGDLS and CDR2 as YYNGEE. With 4 bases removed from V and 4 bases from J, the gap between germline ends came to 19 bases. This CDR3 is CASSPRGGLGADTQYF. CDR3 bases: TGTGCCAGCAGCCCGAGGGGTGGGCTGGGCGCAGATACGCAGTATTTT.

Remarks on this clone: Only one base separates this from a far larger clonotype, so it likely reflects a read error. Other DNA sequences in the same sample also yield this CDR3. The V call is TRBV4-1, the J call TRBJ2-7, with 7 bases that match TRBD1. Germline CDR1 MGHRA, CDR2 YSYEKL. This CDR3 has 12 residues. Germline trimming cut 3 bases from V and 8 bases from J; bases unmatched to any gene: 4. The CDR3 loop reads CASSHDRAKQYF. In nucleotides, the CDR3 is TGCGCCAGCAGCCATGACAGGGCTAAGCAGTACTTC.

This clone is a singleton in its sample. The CDR3 protein is CASSEGGGGTYEQYF. CDR3 in DNA: TGTGCCAGCAGTGAAGGTGGCGGGGGTACCTACGAGCAGTACTTC. The chain joins TRBV2 to TRBJ2-7, with 7 bases matching TRBD2. Germline CDR1 and CDR2: SNHLY and FYNNEI. The CDR3 loop spans 15 amino acids. Trimming cost V 1 base and J 2 bases; bases outside gene matches: 5.